The rows below give T cell receptor beta chains drawn from one sample of a study of OX40 agonist ivuxolimab in advanced cancers. TCRdb keeps only in-frame clones here, not all; method: immunoSEQ multiplex PCR. Among around 37,000 clones listed, roughly 79% were seen once. The material was CD4+ or CD8+ T cells sorted from blood, obtained in a trial of the OX40 agonist ivuxolimab. The receptors were sampled from an adult with an advanced solid tumor such as melanoma, head and neck, liver or kidney cancer. The CDR3 runs from the conserved cysteine through the conserved F or W. The D gene is left open where the match is weak. Not all rows give a size; the values are once, few, many and, for expanded clones, a class.

d_call: -
clone_size: -
j_call: TRBJ1-2
v_call: TRBV5-1
cdr3_nt: TGCGCCAGCAGCTTGGGGGGCGATAACATTAACTATGGCTACACCTTC
cdr3_aa: CASSLGGDNINYGYTF

d_call: -
clone_size: -
j_call: TRBJ1-2
v_call: TRBV6-6
cdr3_nt: TGTGCCAGCATTTCGGCGGGGGGCGGCTACACCTTC
cdr3_aa: CASISAGGGYTF

d_call: TRBD1
clone_size: -
j_call: TRBJ1-5
v_call: TRBV19
cdr3_nt: TGTGCCAGTAGTTCCCGGGACAGGGGGCAACATCAGCCCCAGCATTTT
cdr3_aa: CASSSRDRGQHQPQHF

d_call: -
clone_size: -
j_call: TRBJ1-2
v_call: TRBV19
cdr3_nt: TGTGCCAGTAGTATTGGGGGGAGCTATGGCTACACCTTC
cdr3_aa: CASSIGGSYGYTF

d_call: TRBD1
clone_size: -
j_call: TRBJ2-7
v_call: TRBV5-1
cdr3_nt: TGCGCCAGCAGCTTGGGGACAGGGAGCTCCTACGAGCAGTACTTC
cdr3_aa: CASSLGTGSSYEQYF

d_call: TRBD1
clone_size: -
j_call: TRBJ2-7
v_call: TRBV19
cdr3_nt: TGTGCCAGTAGTAGGACAGGAGTCTCCTACGAGCAGTACTTC
cdr3_aa: CASSRTGVSYEQYF

d_call: TRBD1
clone_size: -
j_call: TRBJ1-2
v_call: TRBV7-8
cdr3_nt: TGTGCCAGCAGCTTAGGGGGGACAGGGGTGAGGGGCTACACCTTC
cdr3_aa: CASSLGGTGVRGYTF

d_call: -
clone_size: -
j_call: TRBJ1-5
v_call: TRBV2
cdr3_nt: TGTGCCAGCAAGGGCGTAAGGACCAGCAATCAGCCCCAGCATTTT
cdr3_aa: CASKGVRTSNQPQHF

d_call: TRBD2
clone_size: -
j_call: TRBJ2-1
v_call: TRBV19
cdr3_nt: TGTGCCAGTAGTATGGGGACTAGCGGGAGCAGGGTTGGGGAGCAGTTCTTC
cdr3_aa: CASSMGTSGSRVGEQFF

d_call: -
clone_size: few
j_call: TRBJ1-1
v_call: TRBV30
cdr3_nt: TGTGCCTGGAGTTGGGGGACTGAAGCTTTCTTT
cdr3_aa: CAWSWGTEAFF

d_call: -
clone_size: -
j_call: TRBJ1-2
v_call: TRBV7-9
cdr3_nt: TGTGCCAGCAGCCGAGACAGCTATGGCTACACCTTC
cdr3_aa: CASSRDSYGYTF

d_call: TRBD1
clone_size: -
j_call: TRBJ2-6
v_call: TRBV19
cdr3_nt: TGTGCCAGTAGTTCCCCAGGGTGGGGACAGGGACCCTCTGGGGCCAACGTCCTGACTTTC
cdr3_aa: CASSSPGWGQGPSGANVLTF

d_call: -
clone_size: -
j_call: TRBJ2-2
v_call: TRBV5-6
cdr3_nt: TGTGCCAGCAGCCCATCTGTCGGGGCGAGGGACACCGGGGAGCTGTTTTTT
cdr3_aa: CASSPSVGARDTGELFF

d_call: -
clone_size: -
j_call: TRBJ2-2
v_call: TRBV11-2
cdr3_nt: TGTGCCAGCAGCTTGCAAGTGGGTTCCAACACCGGGGAGCTGTTTTTT
cdr3_aa: CASSLQVGSNTGELFF

d_call: TRBD2
clone_size: -
j_call: TRBJ2-7
v_call: TRBV29-1
cdr3_nt: TGCAGCGTTGGTTGGACTAGCGGGAGGGCCGTCGAGCAGTACTTC
cdr3_aa: CSVGWTSGRAVEQYF